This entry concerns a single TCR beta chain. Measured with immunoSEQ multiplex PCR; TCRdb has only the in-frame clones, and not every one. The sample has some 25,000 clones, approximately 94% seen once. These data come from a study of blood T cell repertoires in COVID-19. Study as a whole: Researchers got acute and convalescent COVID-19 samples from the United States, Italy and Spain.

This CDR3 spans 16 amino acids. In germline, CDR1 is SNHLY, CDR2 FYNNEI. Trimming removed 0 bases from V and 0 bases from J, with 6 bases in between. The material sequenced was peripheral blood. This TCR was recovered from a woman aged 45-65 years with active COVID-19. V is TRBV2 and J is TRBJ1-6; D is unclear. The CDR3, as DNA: TGTGCCAGCAGTGAAGCGCGGAGCTCCTATAATTCACCCCTCCACTTT. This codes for CASSEARSSYNSPLHF.